This TCR beta chain was captured in a study of lung T cells in sarcoidosis with Löfgren's syndrome. Overall study results and limits: The most expanded V genes in Löfgren's patients were reportedly TRAV12-1 and TRBV2. Shared TRAV12-1 and TRBV2 CDR3 motifs across Löfgren's syndrome patients reportedly suggested public CD4+ TCRs.

This CDR3 has 17 amino acids. CDR1 and CDR2 (germline): DFQATT, SNEGSKA (reference sequence). V lost 3 bases and J 1 base, leaving 19 bases between the germline ends. TCRdb processed the reads anew with MiXCR; each CDR3 protein has one entry. In the table there are fewer than 80,000 distinct CDR3 sequences, less than 25% of which are singletons. This clonotype was seen a handful of times. The antigen remains unidentified. Sequenced input: CD4+ T cells from PBMCs. V gene TRBV20-1 combines with J gene TRBJ1-5; a weak D match, TRBD1 (5 bases). The receptor was isolated from a human donor with sarcoidosis (Löfgren's syndrome or another form), or a control subject (not recorded which). As DNA, the CDR3 is TGCAGTGCTAGGGATTCCTGGGGGGGTAAAAGCAATCAGCCCCAGCATTTT. This sequence encodes CSARDSWGGKSNQPQHF.